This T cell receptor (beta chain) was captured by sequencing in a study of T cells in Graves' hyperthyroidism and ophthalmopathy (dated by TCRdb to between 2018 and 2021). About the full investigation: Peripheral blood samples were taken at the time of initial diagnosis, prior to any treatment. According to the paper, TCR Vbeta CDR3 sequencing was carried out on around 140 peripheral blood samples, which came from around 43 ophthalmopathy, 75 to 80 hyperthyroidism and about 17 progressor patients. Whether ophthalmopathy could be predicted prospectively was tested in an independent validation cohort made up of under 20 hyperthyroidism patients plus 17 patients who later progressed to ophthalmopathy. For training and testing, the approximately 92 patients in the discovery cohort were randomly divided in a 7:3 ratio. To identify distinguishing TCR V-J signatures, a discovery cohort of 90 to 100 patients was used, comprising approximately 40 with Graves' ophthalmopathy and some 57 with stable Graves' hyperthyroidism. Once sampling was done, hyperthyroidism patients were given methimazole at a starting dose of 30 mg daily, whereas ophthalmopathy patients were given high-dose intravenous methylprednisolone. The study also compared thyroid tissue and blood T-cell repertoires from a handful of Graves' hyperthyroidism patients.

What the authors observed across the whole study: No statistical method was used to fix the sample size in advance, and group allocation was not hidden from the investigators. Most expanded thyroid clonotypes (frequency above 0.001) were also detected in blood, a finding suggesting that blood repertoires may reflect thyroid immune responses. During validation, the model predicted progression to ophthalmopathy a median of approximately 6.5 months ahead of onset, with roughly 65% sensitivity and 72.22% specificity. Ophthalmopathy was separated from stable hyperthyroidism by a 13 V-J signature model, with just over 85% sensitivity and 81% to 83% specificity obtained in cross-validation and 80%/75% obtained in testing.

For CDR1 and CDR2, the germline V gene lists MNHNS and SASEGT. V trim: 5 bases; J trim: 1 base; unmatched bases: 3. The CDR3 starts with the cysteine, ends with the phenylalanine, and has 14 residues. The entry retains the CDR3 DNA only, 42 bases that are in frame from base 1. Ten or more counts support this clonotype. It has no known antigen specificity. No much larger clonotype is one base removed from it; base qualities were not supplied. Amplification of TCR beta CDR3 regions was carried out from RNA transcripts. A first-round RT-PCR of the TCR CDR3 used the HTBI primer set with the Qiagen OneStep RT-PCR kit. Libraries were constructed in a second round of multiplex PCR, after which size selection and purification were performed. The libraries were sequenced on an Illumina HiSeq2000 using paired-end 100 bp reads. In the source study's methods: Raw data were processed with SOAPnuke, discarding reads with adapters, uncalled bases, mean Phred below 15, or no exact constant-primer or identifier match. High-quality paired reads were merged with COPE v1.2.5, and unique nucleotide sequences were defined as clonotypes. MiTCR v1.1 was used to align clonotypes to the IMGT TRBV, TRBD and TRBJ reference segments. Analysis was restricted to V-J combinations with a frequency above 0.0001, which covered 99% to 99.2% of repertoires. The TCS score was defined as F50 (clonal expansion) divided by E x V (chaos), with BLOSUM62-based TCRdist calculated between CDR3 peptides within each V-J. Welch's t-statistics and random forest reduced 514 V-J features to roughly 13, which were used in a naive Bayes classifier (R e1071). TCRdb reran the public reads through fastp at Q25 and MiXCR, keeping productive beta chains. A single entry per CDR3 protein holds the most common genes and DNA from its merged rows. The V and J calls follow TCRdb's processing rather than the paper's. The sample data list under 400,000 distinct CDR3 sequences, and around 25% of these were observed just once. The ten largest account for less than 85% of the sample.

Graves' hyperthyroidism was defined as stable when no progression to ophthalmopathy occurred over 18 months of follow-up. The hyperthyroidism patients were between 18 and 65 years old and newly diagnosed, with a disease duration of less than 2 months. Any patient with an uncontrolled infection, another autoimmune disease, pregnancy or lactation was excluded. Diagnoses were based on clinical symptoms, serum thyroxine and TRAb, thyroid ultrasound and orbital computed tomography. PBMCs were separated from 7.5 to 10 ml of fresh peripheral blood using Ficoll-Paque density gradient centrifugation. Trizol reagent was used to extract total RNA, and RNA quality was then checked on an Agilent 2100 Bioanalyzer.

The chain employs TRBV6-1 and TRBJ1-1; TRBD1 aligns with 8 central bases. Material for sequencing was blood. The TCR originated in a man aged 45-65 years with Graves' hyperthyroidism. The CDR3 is CASSTGTGNTEAFF. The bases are TGTGCCAGCAGTACCGGGACAGGGAACACTGAAGCTTTCTTT.